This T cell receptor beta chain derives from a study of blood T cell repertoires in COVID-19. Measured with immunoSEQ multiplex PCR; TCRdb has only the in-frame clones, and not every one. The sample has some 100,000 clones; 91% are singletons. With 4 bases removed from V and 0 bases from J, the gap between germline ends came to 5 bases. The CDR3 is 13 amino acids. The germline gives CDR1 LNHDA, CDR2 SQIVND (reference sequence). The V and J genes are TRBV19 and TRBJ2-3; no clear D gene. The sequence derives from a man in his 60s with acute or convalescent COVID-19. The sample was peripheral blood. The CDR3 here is CASSTTSTDTQYF. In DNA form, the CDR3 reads TGTGCCAGTAGTACCACTAGCACAGATACGCAGTATTTT. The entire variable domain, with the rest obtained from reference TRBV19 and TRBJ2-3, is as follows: DGGITQSPKYLFRKEGQNVTLSCEQNLNHDAMYWYRQDPGQGLRLIYYSQIVNDFQKGDIAEGYSVSREKKESFPLTVTSAQKNPTAFYLCASSTTSTDTQYFGPGTRLTVL.